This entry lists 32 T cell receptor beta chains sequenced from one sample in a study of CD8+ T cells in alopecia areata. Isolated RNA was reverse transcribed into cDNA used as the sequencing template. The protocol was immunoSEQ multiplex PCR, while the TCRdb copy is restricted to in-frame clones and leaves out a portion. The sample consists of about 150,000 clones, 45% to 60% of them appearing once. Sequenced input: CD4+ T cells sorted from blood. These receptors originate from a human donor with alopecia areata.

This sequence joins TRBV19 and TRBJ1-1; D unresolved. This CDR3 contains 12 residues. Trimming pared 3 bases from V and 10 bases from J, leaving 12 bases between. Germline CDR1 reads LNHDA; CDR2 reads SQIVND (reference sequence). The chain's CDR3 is CASSITPAAAFF. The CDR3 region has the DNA TGTGCCAGTAGTATCACTCCGGCAGCAGCTTTCTTT.

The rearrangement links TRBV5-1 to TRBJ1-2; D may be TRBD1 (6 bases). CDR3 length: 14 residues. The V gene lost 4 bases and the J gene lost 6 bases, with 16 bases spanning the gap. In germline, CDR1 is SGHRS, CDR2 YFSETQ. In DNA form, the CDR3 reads TGCGCCAGCAGCCCCATCACAGGGAACAATGGCTACACCTTC. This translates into CASSPITGNNGYTF. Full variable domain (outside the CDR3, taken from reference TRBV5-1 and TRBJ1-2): KAGVTQTPRYLIKTRGQQVTLSCSPISGHRSVSWYQQTPGQGLQFLFEYFSETQRNKGNFPGRFSGRQFSNSRSEMNVSTLELGDSALYLCASSPITGNNGYTFGSGTRLTVV.

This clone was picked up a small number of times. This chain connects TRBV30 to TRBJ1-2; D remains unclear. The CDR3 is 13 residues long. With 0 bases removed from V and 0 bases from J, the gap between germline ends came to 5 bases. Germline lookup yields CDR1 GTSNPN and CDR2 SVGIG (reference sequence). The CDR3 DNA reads TGTGCCTGGAGTGTACGCGCTAACTATGGCTACACCTTC. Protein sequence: CAWSVRANYGYTF.

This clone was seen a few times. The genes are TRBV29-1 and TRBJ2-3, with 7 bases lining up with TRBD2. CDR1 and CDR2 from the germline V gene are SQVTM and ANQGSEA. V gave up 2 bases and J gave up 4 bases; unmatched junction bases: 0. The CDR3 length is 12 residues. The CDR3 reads CSVELAADTQYF. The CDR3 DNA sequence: TGCAGCGTTGAACTAGCGGCAGATACGCAGTATTTT.

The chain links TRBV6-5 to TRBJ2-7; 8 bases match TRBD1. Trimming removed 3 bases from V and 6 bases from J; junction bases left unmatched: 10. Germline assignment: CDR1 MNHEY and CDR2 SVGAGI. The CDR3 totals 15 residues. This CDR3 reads CASSYFSGQGSEQYF. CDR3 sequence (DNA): TGTGCCAGCAGTTATTTCTCCGGACAGGGATCCGAGCAGTACTTC.

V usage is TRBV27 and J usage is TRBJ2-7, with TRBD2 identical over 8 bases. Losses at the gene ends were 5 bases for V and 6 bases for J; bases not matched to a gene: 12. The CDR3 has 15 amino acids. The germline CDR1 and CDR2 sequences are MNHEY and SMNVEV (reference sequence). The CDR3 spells CASSRRGGISPEQYF. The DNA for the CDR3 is TGTGCCAGCAGTCGACGCGGGGGGATCTCGCCCGAGCAGTACTTC.

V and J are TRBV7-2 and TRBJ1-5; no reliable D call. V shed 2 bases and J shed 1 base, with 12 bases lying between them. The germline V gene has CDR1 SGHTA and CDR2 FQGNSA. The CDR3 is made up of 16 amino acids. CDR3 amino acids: CASSLRWRESNQPQHF. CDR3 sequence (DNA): TGTGCCAGCAGCTTAAGATGGAGGGAGAGCAATCAGCCCCAGCATTTT.

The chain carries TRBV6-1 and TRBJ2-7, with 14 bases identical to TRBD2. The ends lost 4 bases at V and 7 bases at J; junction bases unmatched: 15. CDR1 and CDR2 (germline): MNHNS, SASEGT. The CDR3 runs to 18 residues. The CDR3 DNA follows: TGTGCCAGCAGTGTAGAGGAGGCGAGACTAGCGGGAGGGATTGAGCAGTACTTC. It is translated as CASSVEEARLAGGIEQYF.

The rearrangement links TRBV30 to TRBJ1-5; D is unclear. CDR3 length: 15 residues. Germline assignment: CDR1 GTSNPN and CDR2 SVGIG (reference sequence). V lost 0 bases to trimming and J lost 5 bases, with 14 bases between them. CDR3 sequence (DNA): TGTGCCTGGAGTGTATCAGGTACGATTCATCAGCCCCAGCATTTT. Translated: CAWSVSGTIHQPQHF.

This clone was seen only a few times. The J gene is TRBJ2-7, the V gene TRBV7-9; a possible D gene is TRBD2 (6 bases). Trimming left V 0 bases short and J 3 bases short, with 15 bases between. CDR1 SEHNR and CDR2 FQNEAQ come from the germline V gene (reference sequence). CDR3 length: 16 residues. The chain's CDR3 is CASSLAVGTYNYEQYF. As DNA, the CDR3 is TGTGCCAGCAGCTTAGCGGTAGGGACTTACAACTACGAGCAGTACTTC.

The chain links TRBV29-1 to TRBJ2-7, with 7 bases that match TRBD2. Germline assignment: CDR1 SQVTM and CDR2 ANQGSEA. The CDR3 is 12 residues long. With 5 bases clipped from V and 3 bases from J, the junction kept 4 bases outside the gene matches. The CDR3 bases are TGCAGCGTTAGGCGGGGGAGCTACGAGCAGTACTTC. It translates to CSVRRGSYEQYF.

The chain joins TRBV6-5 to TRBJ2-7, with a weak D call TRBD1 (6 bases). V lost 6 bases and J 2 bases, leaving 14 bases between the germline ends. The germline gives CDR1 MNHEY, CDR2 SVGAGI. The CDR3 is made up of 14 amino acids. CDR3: CASRPGHPPYEQYF. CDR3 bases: TGTGCCAGCAGACCGGGACACCCTCCCTACGAGCAGTACTTC.

CDR3 sequence: CAWSVRGQETQYF. CDR3 sequence (DNA): TGTGCCTGGAGTGTAAGAGGCCAAGAGACCCAGTACTTC. The chain couples TRBV30 to TRBJ2-5; D uncertain. Trimming pared 0 bases from V and 1 base from J, leaving 6 bases between. The length of the CDR3 is 13 residues. The V gene's germline CDR1 is GTSNPN and CDR2 SVGIG (reference sequence). The whole variable domain, filled in from reference TRBV30 and TRBJ2-5, reads SQTIHQWPATLVQPVGSPLSLECTVEGTSNPNLYWYRQAAGRGLQLLFYSVGIGQISSEVPQNLSASRPQDRQFILSSKKLLLSDSGFYLCAWSVRGQETQYFGPGTRLLVL.

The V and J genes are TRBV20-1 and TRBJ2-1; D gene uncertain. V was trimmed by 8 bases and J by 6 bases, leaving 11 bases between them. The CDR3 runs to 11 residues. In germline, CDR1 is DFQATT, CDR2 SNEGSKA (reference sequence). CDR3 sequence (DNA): TGCAGTCCCGTTACGGGCAATGAGCAGTTCTTC. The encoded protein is CSPVTGNEQFF.

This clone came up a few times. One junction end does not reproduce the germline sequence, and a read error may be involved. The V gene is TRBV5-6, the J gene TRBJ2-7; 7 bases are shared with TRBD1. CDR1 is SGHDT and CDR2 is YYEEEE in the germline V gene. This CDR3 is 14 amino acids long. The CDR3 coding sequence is TGTGCCAGCAGCGGGGACAGCCAAAGGTACGCGCAGTACTTC. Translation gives CASSGDSQRYAQYF. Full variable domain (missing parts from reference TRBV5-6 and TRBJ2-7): DAGVTQSPTHLIKTRGQQVTLRCSPKSGHDTVSWYQQALGQGPQFIFQYYEEEERQRGNFPDRFSGHQFPNYSSELNVNALLLGDSALYLCASSGDSQRYAQYFGPGTRLTVT.

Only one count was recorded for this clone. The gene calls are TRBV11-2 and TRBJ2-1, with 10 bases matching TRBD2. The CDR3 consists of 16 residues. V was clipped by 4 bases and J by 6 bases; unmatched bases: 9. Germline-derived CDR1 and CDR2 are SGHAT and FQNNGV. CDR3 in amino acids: CASSSLAGGRGNEQFF. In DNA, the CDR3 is TGTGCCAGCAGCTCATTAGCGGGAGGTCGCGGCAATGAGCAGTTCTTC.

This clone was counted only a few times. CDR3 coding DNA: TGCAGCGCGGAACGGGAGTCCGCCTACAATGAGCAGTTCTTC. This encodes CSAERESAYNEQFF. The chain is built from TRBV29-1 and TRBJ2-1; weak D call: TRBD2 (6 bases). V lost 7 bases, J lost 2 bases, and 15 bases lay in between. CDR1 and CDR2 from the germline V gene are SQVTM and ANQGSEA. The CDR3 has 14 amino acids.

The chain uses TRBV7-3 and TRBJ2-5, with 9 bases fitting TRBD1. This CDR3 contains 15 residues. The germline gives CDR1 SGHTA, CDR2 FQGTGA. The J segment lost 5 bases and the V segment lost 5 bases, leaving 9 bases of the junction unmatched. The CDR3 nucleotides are TGTGCCAGCAGCCGCGGACAGGGGAGCGCCGAGACCCAGTACTTC. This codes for CASSRGQGSAETQYF.

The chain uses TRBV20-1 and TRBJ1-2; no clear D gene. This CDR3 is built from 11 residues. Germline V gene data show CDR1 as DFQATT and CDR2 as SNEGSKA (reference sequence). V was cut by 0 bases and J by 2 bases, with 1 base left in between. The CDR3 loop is CSARENYGYTF. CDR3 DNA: TGCAGTGCTAGAGAGAACTATGGCTACACCTTC.

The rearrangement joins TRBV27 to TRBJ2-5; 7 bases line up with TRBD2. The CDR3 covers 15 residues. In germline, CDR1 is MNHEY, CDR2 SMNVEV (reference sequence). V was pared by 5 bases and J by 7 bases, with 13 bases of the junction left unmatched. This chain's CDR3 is CASSPPGREGRTQYF. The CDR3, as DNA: TGTGCCAGCAGTCCCCCGGGAAGGGAGGGCCGGACCCAGTACTTC.

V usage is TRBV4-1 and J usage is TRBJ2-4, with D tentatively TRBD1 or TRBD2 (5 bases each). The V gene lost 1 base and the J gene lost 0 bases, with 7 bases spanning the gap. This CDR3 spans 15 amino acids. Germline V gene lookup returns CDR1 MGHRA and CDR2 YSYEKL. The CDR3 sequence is CASSQVGTAKNIQYF. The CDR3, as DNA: TGCGCCAGCAGCCAAGTCGGGACAGCCAAAAACATTCAGTACTTC.

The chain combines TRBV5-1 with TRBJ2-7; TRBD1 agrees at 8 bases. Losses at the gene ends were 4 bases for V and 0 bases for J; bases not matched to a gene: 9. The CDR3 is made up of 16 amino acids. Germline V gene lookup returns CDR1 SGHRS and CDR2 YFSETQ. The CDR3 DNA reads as TGCGCCAGCAGCACTGGGACAGGCCTTAGCTCCTACGAGCAGTACTTC. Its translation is CASSTGTGLSSYEQYF.

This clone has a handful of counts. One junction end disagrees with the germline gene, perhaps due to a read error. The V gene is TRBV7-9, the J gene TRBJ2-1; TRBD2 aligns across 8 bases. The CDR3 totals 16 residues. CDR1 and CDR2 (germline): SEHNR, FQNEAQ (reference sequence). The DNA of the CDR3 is TGCGCCAGCAGCCAAGTTTGGTTAGCGGGGTACAATGAGCAGTTCTTC. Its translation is CASSQVWLAGYNEQFF.

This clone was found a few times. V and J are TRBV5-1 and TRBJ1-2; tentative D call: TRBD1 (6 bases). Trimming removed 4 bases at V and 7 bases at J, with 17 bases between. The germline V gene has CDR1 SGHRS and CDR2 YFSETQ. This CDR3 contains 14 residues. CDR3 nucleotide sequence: TGCGCCAGCAGCCTCCCCGGGCAGGGGCTTGGCTACACCTTC. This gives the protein CASSLPGQGLGYTF.

Here the CDR3 reads CASRTQVSYEQYF. DNA of the CDR3: TGTGCCAGCAGGACCCAGGTGTCCTACGAGCAGTACTTC. J is TRBJ2-7 and V is TRBV28; D is undetermined. The CDR3 covers 13 residues. Germline lookup yields CDR1 MDHEN and CDR2 SYDVKM. Trimming removed 6 bases at V and 1 base at J, with 10 bases between.

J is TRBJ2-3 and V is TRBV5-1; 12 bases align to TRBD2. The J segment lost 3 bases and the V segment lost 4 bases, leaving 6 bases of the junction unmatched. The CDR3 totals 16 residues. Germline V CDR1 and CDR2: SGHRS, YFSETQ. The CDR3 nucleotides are TGCGCCAGCAGCCCTGGACTAGCGGGGCCGACAGATACGCAGTATTTT. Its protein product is CASSPGLAGPTDTQYF. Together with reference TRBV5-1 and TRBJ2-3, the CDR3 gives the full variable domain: KAGVTQTPRYLIKTRGQQVTLSCSPISGHRSVSWYQQTPGQGLQFLFEYFSETQRNKGNFPGRFSGRQFSNSRSEMNVSTLELGDSALYLCASSPGLAGPTDTQYFGPGTRLTVL.

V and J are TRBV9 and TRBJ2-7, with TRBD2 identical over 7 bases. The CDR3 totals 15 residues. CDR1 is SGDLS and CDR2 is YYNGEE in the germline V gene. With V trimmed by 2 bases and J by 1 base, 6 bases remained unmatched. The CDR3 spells CASSVEGGKSYEQYF. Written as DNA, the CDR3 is TGTGCCAGCAGCGTCGAGGGAGGGAAGTCCTACGAGCAGTACTTC.

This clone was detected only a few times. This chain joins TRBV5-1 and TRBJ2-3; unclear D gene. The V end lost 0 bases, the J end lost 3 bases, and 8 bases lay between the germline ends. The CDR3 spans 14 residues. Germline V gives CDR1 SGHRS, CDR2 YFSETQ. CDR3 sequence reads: CASSLEDLTDTQYF. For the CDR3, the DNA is TGCGCCAGCAGCTTGGAGGATCTGACAGATACGCAGTATTTT.

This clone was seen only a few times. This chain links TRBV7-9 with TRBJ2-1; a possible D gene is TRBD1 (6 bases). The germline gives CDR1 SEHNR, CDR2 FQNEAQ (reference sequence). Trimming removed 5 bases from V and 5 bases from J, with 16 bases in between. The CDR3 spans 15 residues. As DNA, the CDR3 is TGTGCCAGCAGCCCGCCCGGGACACCTAACAATGAGCAGTTCTTC. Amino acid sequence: CASSPPGTPNNEQFF.

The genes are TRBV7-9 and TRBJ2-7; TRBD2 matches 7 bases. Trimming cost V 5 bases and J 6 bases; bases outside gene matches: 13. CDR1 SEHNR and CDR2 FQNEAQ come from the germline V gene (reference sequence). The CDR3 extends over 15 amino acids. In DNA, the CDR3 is TGTGCCAGCAGCCCCAGCGGGATCAGGGATCGCGAGCAGTACTTC. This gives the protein CASSPSGIRDREQYF.

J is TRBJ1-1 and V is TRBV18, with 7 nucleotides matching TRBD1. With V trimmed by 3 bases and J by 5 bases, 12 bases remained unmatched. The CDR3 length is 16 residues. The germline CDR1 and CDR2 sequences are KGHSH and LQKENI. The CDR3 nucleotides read TGTGCCAGCTCACCCCAGGGGGGGGCGCTTTGGACTGAAGCTTTCTTT. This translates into CASSPQGGALWTEAFF.

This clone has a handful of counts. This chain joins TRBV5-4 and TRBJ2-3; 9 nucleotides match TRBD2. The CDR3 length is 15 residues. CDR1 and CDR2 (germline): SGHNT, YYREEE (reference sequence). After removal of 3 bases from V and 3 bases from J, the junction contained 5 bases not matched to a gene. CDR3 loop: CASSWGLAGTDTQYF. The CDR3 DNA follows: TGTGCCAGCAGCTGGGGACTAGCTGGGACAGATACGCAGTATTTT.